This entry describes one T cell receptor beta chain. Its matching antigen is unknown. This sample is drawn from a study of T cells in Graves' hyperthyroidism and ophthalmopathy. The overall study: Peripheral blood specimens were obtained at initial diagnosis, prior to any treatment.

Study-wide points: The blood repertoire included most of the expanded thyroid clonotypes above 0.001. The model predicted ophthalmopathy a median around six months before onset.

Amplified regions were TCR beta CDR3 sequences from RNA transcripts. Using the HTBI primer set, a first-round RT-PCR was run on the TCR CDR3. TCRdb called the multiplex PCR reads again in MiXCR, with one record for every CDR3 protein. The sample contains 500,000 to 700,000 distinct CDR3 sequences, 16% of which appear only once. Based on clinical symptoms, serum thyroxine and TRAb, thyroid ultrasound and orbital computed tomography, diagnoses were reached. Germline lookup yields CDR1 DFQATT and CDR2 SNEGSKA (reference sequence). Trimming removed 5 bases from V and 5 bases from J, with 15 bases in between. The length of the CDR3 is 14 residues.

V is TRBV20-1 and J is TRBJ2-2; TRBD1 might be the D (6 bases). The clonotype comes from a woman between 18 and 29 years old with Graves' hyperthyroidism. Specimen: blood. As DNA, the CDR3 is TGCAGTGCTTCGTCCGGGACACTTACCGGGGAGCTGTTTTTT. It codes for CSASSGTLTGELFF.